The T cell receptor beta chain described here comes from a study of OX40 agonist ivuxolimab in advanced cancers. As for the study in general: Participants, approximately 80% male, averaged around 64 years of age, ranging from roughly 20 to 80. People who had prior anti-PD-1, anti-PD-L1 or anti-CTLA-4 therapy could take part, and about 40% had some. The study's findings and limits: Relatively little clonal expansion, among the lowest observed, appeared in partial responders at 0.1-3.0 mg/kg. On average, CD8+ T cells had more expanded clones than CD4+.

The data were produced by immunoSEQ multiplex PCR, yet TCRdb's version contains in-frame clones alone and is incomplete. The sample has under 85,000 clones; about 93% are singletons. V shed 7 bases and J 8 bases; nucleotides not matched to a gene: 21. This CDR3 is 17 amino acids long. Germline CDR1 and CDR2: SGHDT and YYEEEE. In the case of this clone: Its antigen is unidentified.

The chain joins TRBV5-6 to TRBJ1-2; 9 bases are shared with TRBD1. The specimen was CD4+ or CD8+ T cells sorted from blood, collected in a trial of the OX40 agonist ivuxolimab. The source of this sequence is an adult with an advanced solid tumor such as melanoma, head and neck, liver or kidney cancer. CDR3 sequence reads: CASRNRDRVLPRIGYTF. The CDR3 coding sequence is TGTGCCAGCCGAAACCGGGACAGGGTCCTTCCGCGAATAGGCTACACCTTC. The full variable domain, its missing parts supplied by reference TRBV5-6 and TRBJ1-2, is DAGVTQSPTHLIKTRGQQVTLRCSPKSGHDTVSWYQQALGQGPQFIFQYYEEEERQRGNFPDRFSGHQFPNYSSELNVNALLLGDSALYLCASRNRDRVLPRIGYTFGSGTRLTVV.